The 24 T cell receptor beta chains given below trace back to one sample, sequenced in a study of blood T cell repertoires in COVID-19. Repertoires were generated with immunoSEQ multiplex PCR, while TCRdb's copy carries only in-frame clones and drops some. The repertoire holds 150,000 or so clones, roughly 88% seen once, with approximately 1.2% in the top ten. Input material: PBMCs or T cells enriched from blood (not recorded which). Receptors were obtained from a woman in her thirties with acute COVID-19.

The V and J genes are TRBV7-9 and TRBJ2-3; 8 bases match TRBD1. The CDR3 consists of 15 residues. The trim removed 5 bases at V and 5 bases at J, leaving 9 bases unmatched. Germline-derived CDR1 and CDR2 are SEHNR and FQNEAQ (reference sequence). This CDR3 reads CASSRPSGQGDTQYF. CDR3 DNA: TGTGCCAGCAGCCGTCCCAGCGGACAGGGAGATACGCAGTATTTT.

The chain employs TRBV28 and TRBJ2-7; D remains ambiguous. The germline gives CDR1 MDHEN, CDR2 SYDVKM. With 3 bases removed from V and 1 base from J, the gap between germline ends came to 4 bases. The CDR3 runs 12 residues. For the CDR3, the DNA is TGTGCCAGCAGTTTTTCTTCCTACGAGCAGTACTTC. Translating it yields CASSFSSYEQYF.

The chain combines TRBV6-1 with TRBJ1-6; TRBD1 might be the D (5 bases). The CDR3 is 14 residues long. The germline V gene has CDR1 MNHNS and CDR2 SASEGT. The ends were cut back, 2 bases at V and 9 bases at J, with 11 bases in the middle. In DNA, the CDR3 is TGTGCCAGCAGTGAATATGGGGGGAGTTCACCCCTCCACTTT. Encoded protein: CASSEYGGSSPLHF.

V usage is TRBV9 and J usage is TRBJ2-2; D remains ambiguous. The CDR3 has 14 amino acids. Germline loops: CDR1 SGDLS, CDR2 YYNGEE. V lost 10 bases and J 0 bases, leaving 13 bases between the germline ends. CDR3 in DNA: TGTGCCTCGCGAACCTCGTCGAACACCGGGGAGCTGTTTTTT. Its translation is CASRTSSNTGELFF. Based on the CDR3 plus reference TRBV9 and TRBJ2-2, the full variable domain is DSGVTQTPKHLITATGQRVTLRCSPRSGDLSVYWYQQSLDQGLQFLIQYYNGEERAKGNILERFSAQQFPDLHSELNLSSLELGDSALYFCASRTSSNTGELFFGEGSRLTVL.

The chain links TRBV7-6 to TRBJ1-5; a possible D gene is TRBD1 (5 bases). Germline lookup yields CDR1 SGHVS and CDR2 FNYEAQ. V was cut by 1 base and J by 4 bases, with 14 bases left in between. The CDR3 runs 16 residues. CDR3 nucleotides: TGTGCCAGCAGCTTAGACGCGGGGGGGGTAAATCAGCCCCAGCATTTT. Translated: CASSLDAGGVNQPQHF.

The rearrangement uses TRBV5-1 and TRBJ2-1; 7 bases map to TRBD2. This CDR3 has 15 amino acids. The V gene's germline CDR1 is SGHRS and CDR2 YFSETQ. The trim removed 5 bases at V and 4 bases at J, leaving 9 bases unmatched. CDR3 protein: CASSSSGITYNEQFF. The DNA for the CDR3 is TGCGCCAGCAGTTCCAGCGGGATAACATACAATGAGCAGTTCTTC.

The rearrangement uses TRBV6-4 and TRBJ2-7, with 9 bases identical to TRBD2. The ends lost 0 bases at V and 6 bases at J; junction bases unmatched: 6. The V gene's germline CDR1 is MRHNA and CDR2 SNTAGT. This CDR3 is built from 15 residues. CDR3 sequence reads: CASSDSGSGRSEQYF. CDR3 nucleotide sequence: TGTGCCAGCAGTGACTCGGGTAGCGGGAGAAGCGAGCAGTACTTC.

The V call is TRBV25-1, the J call TRBJ1-2; 8 bases are a match to TRBD1. This CDR3 is built from 15 residues. Germline V gene lookup returns CDR1 MGHDK and CDR2 SYGVNS. The J segment lost 8 bases and the V segment lost 5 bases, leaving 13 bases of the junction unmatched. CDR3 in amino acids: CASSPVTGAPRGYTF. The CDR3 nucleotides are TGTGCCAGCAGTCCGGTGACAGGGGCTCCTAGAGGCTACACCTTC.

The chain couples TRBV19 to TRBJ1-6; TRBD1 matches 9 bases. The CDR3 runs 14 residues. The germline gives CDR1 LNHDA, CDR2 SQIVND (reference sequence). V trimming: 7 bases; J trimming: 4 bases; junction bases outside the gene matches: 2. The DNA of the CDR3 is TGTGCCAGTACCGGGACAGGGTATAATTCACCCCTCCACTTT. Its translation: CASTGTGYNSPLHF.

The chain has TRBV28 and TRBJ1-3; D remains unclear. The length of the CDR3 is 15 residues. V lost 2 bases to trimming and J lost 0 bases, with 8 bases between them. Germline-derived CDR1 and CDR2 are MDHEN and SYDVKM. The CDR3 bases are TGTGCCAGCAGTTTAAGCGGGAGCTCTGGAAACACCATATATTTT. Encoded protein: CASSLSGSSGNTIYF.

V and J are TRBV2 and TRBJ2-2, with D maybe TRBD2 (5 bases). The length of the CDR3 is 15 residues. The V gene's germline CDR1 is SNHLY and CDR2 FYNNEI. The V and J ends lost 7 bases and 1 base respectively, with 13 bases between them. Here the CDR3 reads CASTVGKMNTGELFF. In nucleotides, the CDR3 is TGTGCCAGCACGGTCGGGAAGATGAACACCGGGGAGCTGTTTTTT.

The chain recombines TRBV24-1 with TRBJ1-4, with 7 bases aligning to TRBD1. Germline V CDR1 and CDR2: KGHDR, SFDVKD. The CDR3 extends over 15 amino acids. J lost 8 bases, V lost 2 bases, and 7 bases had no gene match. CDR3 DNA sequence: TGTGCCACCAGTGATTCCCGGACAGGAGGGGAAAAACTGTTTTTT. This codes for CATSDSRTGGEKLFF.

The J gene is TRBJ2-1, the V gene TRBV30; 12 bases are a match to TRBD2. Germline CDR1 is GTSNPN and CDR2 is SVGIG (reference sequence). The CDR3 is made up of 16 amino acids. V was pared by 1 base and J by 4 bases, with 5 bases of the junction left unmatched. The CDR3 region has the DNA TGTGCCTGGAGTGCCACCGGGACTAGCGGGTACAATGAGCAGTTCTTC. It encodes CAWSATGTSGYNEQFF.

The chain links TRBV19 to TRBJ2-5; D perhaps matches TRBD2 (5 bases). Trimming took 4 bases from V and 2 from J, leaving 17 bases between them. Germline V gene lookup returns CDR1 LNHDA and CDR2 SQIVND (reference sequence). The CDR3 is made up of 16 amino acids. The CDR3 sequence is CASSTQARLPQETQYF. In nucleotides, the CDR3 is TGTGCCAGTAGTACACAAGCAAGACTACCACAAGAGACCCAGTACTTC.

Here the CDR3 reads CASKTQMNTEAFF. CDR3 coding DNA: TGTGCCAGCAAAACACAGATGAACACTGAAGCTTTCTTT. V is TRBV27 and J is TRBJ1-1, with no clear D. V shed 7 bases and J shed 0 bases, with 9 bases lying between them. Per the germline V gene, CDR1 is MNHEY and CDR2 is SMNVEV (reference sequence). The CDR3 covers 13 residues.

This clone came up once. The chain joins TRBV7-8 to TRBJ1-1; D might be TRBD1 (5 bases). Germline V gene data show CDR1 as SGHVS and CDR2 as FQNEAQ. V lost 1 base and J 8 bases, leaving 11 bases between the germline ends. The CDR3 totals 13 residues. CDR3 residues: CASSLGGRSEAFF. The CDR3, as DNA: TGTGCCAGCAGCTTAGGGGGCAGATCCGAAGCTTTCTTT.

J is TRBJ1-1 and V is TRBV2, with TRBD1 identical over 7 bases. The CDR3 sequence is 13 residues long. V lost 4 bases to trimming and J lost 11 bases; unmatched junction nucleotides: 10. Germline V lookup: CDR1 SNHLY, CDR2 FYNNEI. In DNA form, the CDR3 reads TGTGCCAGCAGTGCCGAAGGGGGCGCCGTGGCTTTCTTT. It encodes CASSAEGGAVAFF. Variable domain in full (rest from reference TRBV2 and TRBJ1-1): EPEVTQTPSHQVTQMGQEVILRCVPISNHLYFYWYRQILGQKVEFLVSFYNNEISEKSEIFDDQFSVERPDGSNFTLKIRSTKLEDSAMYFCASSAEGGAVAFFGQGTRLTVV.

The chain recombines TRBV7-2 with TRBJ1-2, with TRBD1 as a possible D gene (6 bases). V gave up 4 bases and J gave up 4 bases, with 16 bases separating them. This CDR3 is 15 amino acids long. Looked up from germline, CDR1 is SGHTA and CDR2 is FQGNSA. As DNA, the CDR3 is TGTGCCAGCAGCTCAAAGACAGGCTCGGGCTATGGCTACACCTTC. The encoded protein is CASSSKTGSGYGYTF.

The chain carries TRBV2 and TRBJ2-2; D is unclear. Germline V gives CDR1 SNHLY, CDR2 FYNNEI. This CDR3 region has 13 residues. Trimming left V 5 bases short and J 3 bases short, with 7 bases between. CDR3 in amino acids: CASSYSYTGELFF. CDR3 coding DNA: TGTGCCAGCAGTTACTCTTACACCGGGGAGCTGTTTTTT.

The CDR3 loop reads CAWRLATGFTNSPLHF. The CDR3 DNA reads as TGTGCCTGGAGACTCGCGACAGGGTTTACTAATTCACCCCTCCACTTT. The chain employs TRBV30 and TRBJ1-6; 7 nucleotides agree with TRBD1. CDR3 length: 16 residues. V gave up 3 bases and J gave up 6 bases; unmatched junction bases: 11. The V gene's germline CDR1 is GTSNPN and CDR2 SVGIG (reference sequence).

J is TRBJ2-1 and V is TRBV4-2; 11 nucleotides agree with TRBD2. J was trimmed by 9 bases and V by 4 bases; bases with no gene match: 11. Germline CDR1 reads LGHNA; CDR2 reads YNFKEQ. The CDR3 has 16 amino acids. The CDR3 DNA sequence: TGTGCCAGCAGCCCCCCGGGACTAGCGGCGTCGGGTGAGCAGTTCTTC. Its translation: CASSPPGLAASGEQFF.

This chain links TRBV5-1 with TRBJ2-3; 9 bases map to TRBD2. Germline CDR1 SGHRS, CDR2 YFSETQ. J gave up 3 bases and V 0 bases, and 5 bases lay outside the gene matches. The CDR3 totals 16 residues. The CDR3 reads CASSLGLAEMTDTQYF. Written as DNA, the CDR3 is TGCGCCAGCAGCTTGGGACTAGCGGAAATGACAGATACGCAGTATTTT.

This chain links TRBV3-1 (or the pseudogene TRBV3-2) with TRBJ2-5, with TRBD1 matching over 9 bases. V dropped 3 bases and J dropped 5; count of bases not matched to a gene: 10. Per germline, CDR1 LGHDT and CDR2 YNNKEL (reference sequence). The CDR3 has 16 amino acids. CDR3 region: CASSHQEQGAWETQYF. The CDR3 nucleotides read TGTGCCAGCAGCCACCAAGAACAGGGGGCTTGGGAGACCCAGTACTTC.

The chain links TRBV5-1 to TRBJ2-3; D is possibly TRBD1 (6 bases). Trimming removed 5 bases at V and 4 bases at J, with 14 bases between. The CDR3 contains 14 residues. Germline V gene sequence: CDR1 SGHRS, CDR2 YFSETQ. Written as DNA, the CDR3 is TGCGCCAGCAGTTCTCAGGGGCCCCCAGATACGCAGTATTTT. This sequence encodes CASSSQGPPDTQYF.